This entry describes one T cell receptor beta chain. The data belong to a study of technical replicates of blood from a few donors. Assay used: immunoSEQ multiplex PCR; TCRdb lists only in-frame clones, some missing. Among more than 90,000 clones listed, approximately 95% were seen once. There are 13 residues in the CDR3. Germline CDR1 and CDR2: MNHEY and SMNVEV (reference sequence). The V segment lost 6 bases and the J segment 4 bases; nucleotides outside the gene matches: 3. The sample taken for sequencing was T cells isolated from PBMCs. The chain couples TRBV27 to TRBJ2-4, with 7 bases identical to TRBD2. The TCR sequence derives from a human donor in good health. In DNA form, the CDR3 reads TGTGCCAGCAGCCTGGGGGGGAAAAACATTCAGTACTTC. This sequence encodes CASSLGGKNIQYF.